The 8 T cell receptor beta chains in this list originate from one sample, sequenced in a study of CXCR3-negative and CXCR3-positive naive CD8 T cells. Through 5' RACE with UMI labels, the TRB cDNA libraries were prepared. TCRdb re-called the 5' RACE reads and gives one entry per CDR3 protein, without DNA. Recorded here are around 65,000 distinct CDR3 sequences; the top ten clones represent 0.55% to 0.8%. These receptors have no identified antigens. Study-wide findings and caveats: CXCR3-positive naive cells had more hydrophobic TRB CDR3s than CXCR3-negative naive cells.

The sample was naive CXCR3+ CD8+ T cells from blood. Subset defined: CD45RO-CCR7+CD27+CD95- naive CD8+ T cells expressing CXCR3 (TNR3+). The receptors derive from a human donor in good health. Some clones in this sample may be carry-over from other donors' samples.

The rearrangement links TRBV7-3 to TRBJ2-7; without DNA, the TCRdb call of TRBD1 cannot be checked. From germline, CDR1 is SGHTA and CDR2 FQGTGA. CDR3 length: 15 amino acids. The CDR3 protein is CASRETGTVVDEQYF.

The gene calls are TRBV6-2 or TRBV6-3 and TRBJ2-7. This CDR3 spans 13 amino acids. The germline V gene has CDR1 MNHEY and CDR2 SVGEGT. CDR3 sequence reads: CASSYLRDYEQYF.

The chain has TRBV7-6 and TRBJ1-1. Germline CDR1 and CDR2: SGHVS and FNYEAQ. The CDR3 totals 15 residues. The CDR3 region is CASSPTSGGNTEAFF.

V is TRBV7-9 and J is TRBJ2-1. The CDR3 runs 12 residues. Looked up from germline, CDR1 is SEHNR and CDR2 is FQNEAQ (reference sequence). CDR3: CASSHVGYEQFF.

The chain is built from TRBV7-9 and TRBJ2-3. Germline values: CDR1 SEHNR, CDR2 FQNEAQ (reference sequence). The CDR3 contains 13 residues. CDR3: CASSASDVIAQYF.

V and J are TRBV5-1 and TRBJ1-5; checking the TCRdb D call of TRBD1 is not possible without DNA. Per the germline V gene, CDR1 is SGHRS and CDR2 is YFSETQ. The CDR3 length is 14 residues. Here the CDR3 reads CASSLQGGQQPQHF.

The chain employs TRBV6-5 and TRBJ2-5; the D call from TCRdb, TRBD2, cannot be confirmed without DNA. CDR3 length: 16 amino acids. The V gene's germline CDR1 is MNHEY and CDR2 SVGAGI. CDR3 loop: CASSYSGPGLEETQYF.

The V and J genes are TRBV2 and TRBJ2-1; TCRdb gives TRBD1 as the D gene, but with no DNA this cannot be confirmed. This CDR3 region has 17 residues. The germline CDR1 and CDR2 sequences are SNHLY and FYNNEI. The CDR3 spells CASSPDGGQGSYNEQFF.